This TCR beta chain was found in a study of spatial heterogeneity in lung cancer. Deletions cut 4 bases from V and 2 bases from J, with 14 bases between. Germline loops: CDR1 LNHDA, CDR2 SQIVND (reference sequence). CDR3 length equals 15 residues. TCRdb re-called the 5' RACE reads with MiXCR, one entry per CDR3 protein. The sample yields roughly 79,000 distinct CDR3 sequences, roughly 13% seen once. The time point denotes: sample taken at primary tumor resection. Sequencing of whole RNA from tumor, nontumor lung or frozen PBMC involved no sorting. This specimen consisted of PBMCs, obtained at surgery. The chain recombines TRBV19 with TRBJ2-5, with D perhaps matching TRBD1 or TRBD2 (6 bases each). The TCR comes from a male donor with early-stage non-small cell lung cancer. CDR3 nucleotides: TGTGCCAGTAGTACTCAAGGGGGGTTACAAGAGACCCAGTACTTC. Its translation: CASSTQGGLQETQYF.